The rows below give T cell receptor beta chains drawn from one sample of a study of shared clonotypes between healthy human individuals. Here immunoSEQ multiplex PCR was the method, and the copy in TCRdb shows in-frame clones only, minus some. The table has nearly 500,000 clones, 76% seen once. The sequencing input was PBMCs. The receptors originated from a woman aged 40 to 49 in good health. Some clones in this sample may be carry-over from other donors' samples. Both conserved end residues are part of each CDR3. D genes are given only for firm matches. Clone size is stated in some rows and not others, as once, few, many or a class when expanded.

TRBD1 TRBJ2-3 TRBV5-1 - CASSQGTGSTDTQYF TGCGCCAGCAGCCAAGGGACAGGAAGCACAGATACGCAGTATTTT
- TRBJ1-2 TRBV14 - CASSPLAAGRGYTF TGTGCCAGCAGCCCCCTAGCGGCAGGACGTGGCTACACCTTC
- TRBJ2-7 TRBV30 once CAFGGPGGQYF TGTGCCTTCGGGGGTCCCGGCGGACAGTACTTC
TRBD1 TRBJ1-1 TRBV6-1 few CASSETWTGVSLKRAFF TGTGCCAGCAGTGAAACTTGGACAGGGGTGTCTTTAAAGAGGGCTTTCTTT
- TRBJ1-2 TRBV7-9 - CASSLEGRDYTF TGTGCCAGCAGCTTAGAGGGTAGGGACTACACCTTC
- TRBJ2-3 TRBV11-3 - CASSLDLLTDTQYF TGTGCCAGCAGCTTAGATCTGCTCACAGATACGCAGTATTTT
- TRBJ2-3 TRBV2 once CASRRVADTDTQYF TGTGCCAGCAGAAGGGTAGCGGACACAGATACGCAGTATTTT
- TRBJ2-2 TRBV5-1 - CASRSLTGELFF TGCGCCAGCAGGTCTCTCACCGGGGAGCTGTTTTTT
TRBD1 TRBJ2-2 TRBV2 - CASSYRDRGFAGELFF TGTGCCAGCAGCTACCGGGACAGGGGATTCGCCGGGGAGCTGTTTTTT
TRBD1 TRBJ2-7 TRBV11-2 - CASSLDGTASYEQYF TGTGCCAGCAGCTTAGACGGGACAGCGTCCTACGAGCAGTACTTC
TRBD2 TRBJ2-4 TRBV28 few CASSSLAGENIQYF TGTGCCAGCAGTTCACTAGCGGGAGAAAACATTCAGTACTTC
- TRBJ1-2 TRBV19 - CASSIWQAANYGYTF TGTGCCAGTAGTATCTGGCAGGCGGCTAACTATGGCTACACCTTC
- TRBJ1-2 TRBV10-3 - CAMGRGTYGYTF TGTGCCATGGGGCGGGGGACCTATGGCTACACCTTC
- TRBJ1-4 TRBV25-1 - CASSEGGEGEKLFF TGTGCCAGCAGTGAAGGAGGGGAGGGTGAAAAACTGTTTTTT
TRBD1 TRBJ1-2 TRBV27 once CASSLQAGGLYGYTF TGTGCCAGCAGCCTACAGGCAGGGGGTCTTTATGGCTACACCTTC
- TRBJ2-2 TRBV18 - CASSPGEHRNTGELFF TGTGCCAGCTCACCTGGAGAACACCGAAACACCGGGGAGCTGTTTTTT
- TRBJ2-7 TRBV18 - CASSSGLAGYEQYF TGTGCCAGCTCGTCGGGACTGGCGGGCTACGAGCAGTACTTC
TRBD1 TRBJ2-1 TRBV14 - CASSRTGVEQFF TGTGCCAGCAGCCGAACAGGGGTTGAGCAGTTCTTC
- TRBJ1-1 TRBV6-6 - CASSYSQPWAPEAFF TGTGCCAGCAGTTACAGCCAGCCCTGGGCCCCTGAAGCTTTCTTT
TRBD1 TRBJ1-4 TRBV7-9 - CASSHTGGVTNEKLFF TGTGCCAGCAGCCACACAGGGGGAGTAACTAATGAAAAACTGTTTTTT
- TRBJ1-5 TRBV6-6 - CASSAQGSQPQHF TGTGCCAGCAGTGCCCAGGGGTCTCAGCCCCAGCATTTT
TRBD1 TRBJ2-7 TRBV7-2 - CASRSGTGNYEQYF TGTGCCAGCAGGTCCGGGACAGGCAACTACGAGCAGTACTTC
- TRBJ1-1 TRBV2 few CASSREPSLLSGTEAFF TGTGCCAGCAGCCGGGAACCCTCACTCCTATCGGGGACTGAAGCTTTCTTT
- TRBJ2-7 TRBV5-1 - CASKYGSGNYYEQYF TGCGCCAGCAAGTACGGAAGCGGAAACTACTACGAGCAGTACTTC
- TRBJ1-5 TRBV15 - CATSRDGSNQPQHF TGTGCCACCAGCAGAGATGGTAGCAATCAGCCCCAGCATTTT
- TRBJ1-1 TRBV6-1 - CASSEIARTVPSTEAFF TGTGCCAGCAGTGAAATCGCCCGGACAGTCCCCAGCACTGAAGCTTTCTTT
- TRBJ2-7 TRBV7-2 - CASSLVTGPSYEQYF TGTGCCAGCAGCTTAGTTACAGGCCCTTCCTACGAGCAGTACTTC
TRBD2 TRBJ2-7 TRBV23-1 - CASSHRRGGKLISEQYF TGCGCCAGCAGTCACCGTCGGGGGGGGAAGCTTATAAGCGAGCAGTACTTC
TRBD2 TRBJ2-5 TRBV4-3 - CASSPTIPIAGGVETQYF TGCGCCAGCAGCCCTACCATCCCAATAGCGGGAGGGGTAGAGACCCAGTACTTC